Below, 14 T cell receptor beta chains from the same sample are listed, as sequenced in a study of blood T cell repertoires in COVID-19. Data came from immunoSEQ multiplex PCR; TCRdb stores just in-frame clones and leaves some out. This sample has 100,000 or so clones, with roughly 96% found just once. Sequenced: peripheral blood. Source of these receptors: a human donor with active COVID-19. The donor label of this sample is uncertain.

This clone was seen only once. The CDR3 bases are TGTGCCAGCAGCCAAGAGGGACTAGCGGGGAGCTACAATGAGCAGTTCTTC. The encoded protein is CASSQEGLAGSYNEQFF. This sequence joins TRBV3-1 (or the pseudogene TRBV3-2) and TRBJ2-1; 13 bases align to TRBD2. The V gene's germline CDR1 is LGHDT and CDR2 YNNKEL (reference sequence). The CDR3 is made up of 17 amino acids. The junction had 2 bases not matched to a gene; V was cut back by 0 bases and J by 3 bases.

The rearrangement links TRBV9 to TRBJ2-2, with 13 bases identical to TRBD2. The germline V gene encodes CDR1 SGDLS and CDR2 YYNGEE. V shed 3 bases and J 3 bases; nucleotides not matched to a gene: 2. The CDR3 runs to 16 residues. In DNA form, the CDR3 reads TGTGCCAGCAGCGCGGGACTAGCGGGATACACCGGGGAGCTGTTTTTT. Protein: CASSAGLAGYTGELFF.

V is TRBV9 and J is TRBJ2-2; TRBD2 might be the D (5 bases). This CDR3 is built from 15 residues. Germline lookup yields CDR1 SGDLS and CDR2 YYNGEE. Trimming removed 3 bases at V and 5 bases at J, with 14 bases between. The DNA of the CDR3 is TGTGCCAGCAGCGCCATACTAGGAATGACCGGGGAGCTGTTTTTT. Its translation: CASSAILGMTGELFF. Together with reference TRBV9 and TRBJ2-2, the CDR3 gives the full variable domain: DSGVTQTPKHLITATGQRVTLRCSPRSGDLSVYWYQQSLDQGLQFLIQYYNGEERAKGNILERFSAQQFPDLHSELNLSSLELGDSALYFCASSAILGMTGELFFGEGSRLTVL.

V and J are TRBV6-5 and TRBJ1-1; D unclear. Germline CDR1 is MNHEY and CDR2 is SVGAGI. This CDR3 has 13 amino acids. Trimming took 0 bases from V and 5 from J, leaving 7 bases between them. This CDR3 reads CASSYSGSTEAFF. The DNA for the CDR3 is TGTGCCAGCAGTTACTCCGGGAGTACTGAAGCTTTCTTT.

The chain has TRBV7-9 and TRBJ1-2; 8 bases are shared with TRBD1. This CDR3 contains 15 residues. From germline, CDR1 is SEHNR and CDR2 FQNEAQ (reference sequence). The ends lost 5 bases at V and 4 bases at J; junction bases unmatched: 9. CDR3 DNA: TGTGCCAGCAGCCAGAATCCAGGGGGCGGCTATGGCTACACCTTC. Translated, it gives CASSQNPGGGYGYTF. Full variable domain (rest looked up from reference TRBV7-9 and TRBJ1-2): DTGVSQNPRHKITKRGQNVTFRCDPISEHNRLYWYRQTLGQGPEFLTYFQNEAQLEKSRLLSDRFSAERPKGSFSTLEIQRTEQGDSAMYLCASSQNPGGGYGYTFGSGTRLTVV.

This rearrangement joins TRBV3-1 (or the pseudogene TRBV3-2) to TRBJ2-3; D ambiguous. This CDR3 comprises 13 residues. Deletions cut 4 bases from V and 2 bases from J, with 7 bases between. The germline CDR1 and CDR2 sequences are LGHDT and YNNKEL (reference sequence). This chain's CDR3 is CASSPRLTDTQYF. DNA of the CDR3: TGTGCCAGCAGCCCGAGACTCACAGATACGCAGTATTTT.

The sample holds one count of this clone. The CDR3 nucleotides read TGTGCCAGCAGCGCGCTCGAGCGGGAGAACACAGATACGCAGTATTTT. Translated, it gives CASSALERENTDTQYF. The chain recombines TRBV7-9 with TRBJ2-3, with 8 bases identical to TRBD2. CDR1 and CDR2 from the germline V gene are SEHNR and FQNEAQ (reference sequence). Germline trimming cut 5 bases from V and 2 bases from J; bases unmatched to any gene: 9. The CDR3 is 16 residues long.

The V call is TRBV19, the J call TRBJ2-7, with 7 bases fitting TRBD2. The CDR3 has 15 amino acids. Germline lookup yields CDR1 LNHDA and CDR2 SQIVND (reference sequence). After removal of 3 bases from V and 2 bases from J, the junction contained 7 bases not matched to a gene. The CDR3 loop is CASSITSGETYEQYF. The CDR3 nucleotides read TGTGCCAGTAGTATCACAAGCGGGGAGACCTACGAGCAGTACTTC.

This chain links TRBV7-2 with TRBJ2-1; no definite D call. Germline CDR1 is SGHTA and CDR2 is FQGNSA. V was shortened by 5 bases and J by 2 bases, with 7 bases between the two germline ends. The CDR3 consists of 13 residues. This CDR3 reads CASSGGPYNEQFF. The CDR3 bases are TGTGCCAGCAGCGGTGGGCCCTACAATGAGCAGTTCTTC.

The rearrangement uses TRBV7-2 and TRBJ1-4; TRBD1 matches 9 bases. J was trimmed by 8 bases and V by 5 bases; bases with no gene match: 12. CDR1 is SGHTA and CDR2 is FQGNSA in the germline V gene. The CDR3 spans 16 residues. The CDR3 loop reads CASSPHTGGDWEKLFF. The CDR3 DNA is TGTGCCAGCAGCCCTCATACAGGGGGCGATTGGGAAAAACTGTTTTTT.

The chain links TRBV19 to TRBJ2-7, with a possible D match to TRBD1 (6 bases). Germline V gives CDR1 LNHDA, CDR2 SQIVND (reference sequence). The V end lost 5 bases, the J end lost 2 bases, and 10 bases lay between the germline ends. There are 13 residues in the CDR3. CDR3 nucleotide sequence: TGTGCCAGTAGTGGGGACACGGCCTACGAGCAGTACTTC. Amino acid sequence: CASSGDTAYEQYF.

The chain carries TRBV5-1 and TRBJ2-1; maybe TRBD2 (7 bases). The CDR3 covers 16 residues. Germline CDR1 and CDR2: SGHRS and YFSETQ. V lost 0 bases and J lost 4, with 14 bases in between. The CDR3 DNA sequence: TGCGCCAGCAGCTTGGGGGTCGGGGGGACATACAATGAGCAGTTCTTC. Translating gives CASSLGVGGTYNEQFF.

The rearrangement uses TRBV29-1 and TRBJ1-1; 7 bases line up with TRBD1. The CDR3 has 13 amino acids. V lost 7 bases to trimming and J lost 3 bases; unmatched junction nucleotides: 8. Germline CDR1 and CDR2: SQVTM and ANQGSEA. The CDR3 sequence: CSGQGGTDTEAFF. CDR3 DNA: TGCAGCGGGCAGGGGGGCACGGACACTGAAGCTTTCTTT.

This chain uses TRBV11-3 with TRBJ2-2; D unclear. The germline V gene has CDR1 SGHNT and CDR2 YENEEA. The V end lost 5 bases, the J end lost 6 bases, and 13 bases lay between the germline ends. The CDR3 sequence is 14 residues long. CDR3 residues: CASSPDGYAGELFF. In DNA, the CDR3 is TGTGCCAGCAGCCCTGACGGGTACGCCGGGGAGCTGTTTTTT.